These T cell receptor beta chains were read from a single sample in a study of OX40 agonist ivuxolimab in advanced cancers. Only in-frame clones appear in the TCRdb table, and some are missing; sequencing was by immunoSEQ multiplex PCR. The table includes 50,000 or so clones, approximately 75% detected once. This specimen consisted of CD4+ or CD8+ T cells sorted from blood, obtained in a trial of the OX40 agonist ivuxolimab. These receptors were taken from an adult with an advanced solid tumor such as melanoma, head and neck, liver or kidney cancer. Each CDR3 is given with its conserved first and last residue. D genes are given only for firm matches. Size is omitted from some rows. Given values are once, few, many or a class for expanded clones.

TRBD1	TRBJ2-2	-	TRBV19	TGTGCTAGCCGGGACAGGGGCTACACCGGGGAGCTGTTTTTT	CASRDRGYTGELFF
TRBD1	TRBJ2-7	-	TRBV4-2	TGTGCCAGCAGCCAACCGGGACAGGGGGCGGTCGGGCCCTACGAGCAGTACTTC	CASSQPGQGAVGPYEQYF
TRBD2	TRBJ2-2	-	TRBV19	TGTGCCAGCCGGACTAGCATAAACACCGGGGAGCTGTTTTTT	CASRTSINTGELFF
TRBD1	TRBJ2-6	-	TRBV6-1	TGTGCCAGCAGTAAAGACAGGGGCAGCTCTGGGGCCAACGTCCTGACTTTC	CASSKDRGSSGANVLTF
-	TRBJ1-2	few	TRBV6-6	TGTGCCAGCAGTCCCAATTTACGGACGGGTGATGGCTACACCTTC	CASSPNLRTGDGYTF
TRBD2	TRBJ2-5	-	TRBV28	TGTGCCAGCAGTGTAGCGGGGGGGAAAGAGACCCAGTACTTC	CASSVAGGKETQYF
-	TRBJ1-2	-	TRBV9	TGTGCCAGCAGCGTAGAAACCCGAGGAGAGATCTATGGCTACACCTTC	CASSVETRGEIYGYTF
TRBD2	TRBJ2-3	-	TRBV9	TGTGCCAGCAGCGTAGAGCCAGCGGGGGGTGGAGCGGATACGCAGTATTTT	CASSVEPAGGGADTQYF
-	TRBJ1-4	-	TRBV19	TGTGCCAGTAGTACCTCCCGGGCAGCCCGTGGCGAAAAACTGTTTTTT	CASSTSRAARGEKLFF
-	TRBJ1-1	many	TRBV18	TGTGCCAGCTCACCATCGGGGGGTAGCACTGAAGCTTTCTTT	CASSPSGGSTEAFF
-	TRBJ1-1	-	TRBV19	TGTGCCAGTAGTAATCCAGAACTGAACACTGAAGCTTTCTTT	CASSNPELNTEAFF
-	TRBJ1-2	-	TRBV4-2	TGTGCCAGCAGCCAAGATTCGACACCAACGGGTGGCTACACCTTC	CASSQDSTPTGGYTF
-	TRBJ2-3	many	TRBV5-4	TGTGCCAGCAGCTTGCAGGTCACAGATACGCAGTATTTT	CASSLQVTDTQYF
-	TRBJ1-2	-	TRBV11-2	TGTGCCAGCAGCCCGGGCGCCGGCTACACCTTC	CASSPGAGYTF
-	TRBJ1-5	-	TRBV6-5	TGTGCCAGCAGTTACGGGGGTAGCAATCAGCCCCAGCATTTT	CASSYGGSNQPQHF
TRBD1	TRBJ2-7	-	TRBV7-9	TGTGCCAGCACCCTCCCGGGACAGGGCTACGAGCAGTACTTC	CASTLPGQGYEQYF
TRBD2	TRBJ2-1	-	TRBV7-6	TGTGCCAGCTTGGCGGGGGGGCCGGGTGAGCAGTTCTTC	CASLAGGPGEQFF
TRBD1	TRBJ2-1	-	TRBV5-1	TGCGCCAGCAGCTTGGATCAGGGGGCCTCCTACAATGAGCAGTTCTTC	CASSLDQGASYNEQFF
-	TRBJ1-2	-	TRBV6-1	TGTGCCAGCAGTGAGATGGAGGGTGGGCAGCAAGTTAACTATGGCTACACCTTC	CASSEMEGGQQVNYGYTF
TRBD1	TRBJ1-2	-	TRBV29-1	TGCAGCGTCGCACAGGGGTACTATGGCTACACCTTC	CSVAQGYYGYTF
TRBD1	TRBJ1-6	medium-sized	TRBV6-6	TGTGCCAGCAGCAAGGACAGGGTCACTAATTCACCCCTCCACTTT	CASSKDRVTNSPLHF
TRBD2	TRBJ2-2	-	TRBV19	TGTGCCAGTAGTTGGAGGGCTAGCGGGGGGGCCGGGGTCACCGGGGAGCTGTTTTTT	CASSWRASGGAGVTGELFF
-	TRBJ1-1	-	TRBV14	TGTGCCAGCAGCCAAGAAATTAAGTTTTCTTCTGGAACTGAAGCTTTCTTT	CASSQEIKFSSGTEAFF
TRBD2	TRBJ2-1	-	TRBV11-2	TGTGCCAGCAGCTTGACTAGCGGGGGGGCCGGCTCCTACAATGAGCAGTTCTTC	CASSLTSGGAGSYNEQFF
TRBD1	TRBJ2-1	-	TRBV11-3	TGTGCCAGCAGCGCGGGGACAGGGTCCTACAATGAGCAGTTCTTC	CASSAGTGSYNEQFF
-	TRBJ2-2	-	TRBV2	TGCGCCAGCAGCTCGAGGAAAGCCGGGGAGCTGTTTTTT	CASSSRKAGELFF
-	TRBJ1-1	-	TRBV25-1	TGTGCCAGCTCGGGAACAGCGGGCACTGAAGCTTTCTTT	CASSGTAGTEAFF
-	TRBJ2-7	-	TRBV21-1	TGTGCCAGCAGCCCGGGGTTGAGAGGCGAGCAGTACTTC	CASSPGLRGEQYF
-	TRBJ2-2	-	TRBV19	TGTGCCAGTAGTCACAGGGGGGGAACCGGGGAGCTGTTTTTT	CASSHRGGTGELFF
-	TRBJ2-1	-	TRBV6-6	TGTGCCAGCAGTTACAATAGCTATAGTACTGAGCAGTTCTTC	CASSYNSYSTEQFF
-	TRBJ2-6	-	TRBV19	TGTGCCGCACGGGTAACTGGGGCCAACGTCCTGACTTTC	CAARVTGANVLTF
-	TRBJ1-2	few	TRBV28	TGTGCCAGCATGGGCTCCGGCTATGGCTACACCTTC	CASMGSGYGYTF
-	TRBJ1-1	-	TRBV29-1	TGCAGCGCCCTTACTAGCAGCAAAGCTTTCTTT	CSALTSSKAFF
-	TRBJ1-6	-	TRBV2	TGTGCCAGCAGTGTCGAAGGGGCCTTTAATTCACCCCTCCACTTT	CASSVEGAFNSPLHF
-	TRBJ2-6	-	TRBV9	TGTGCCAGCAGCTACGGGGCTTGGTCTGGGGCCAACGTCCTGACTTTC	CASSYGAWSGANVLTF
TRBD1	TRBJ1-1	-	TRBV18	TGTGCCAGCTCACCCGGACAGGGAGAAACTGAAGCTTTCTTT	CASSPGQGETEAFF
TRBD1	TRBJ1-5	-	TRBV6-6	TGTGCCAGCACCAAACGTACAGGGGCTGATCAGCCCCAGCATTTT	CASTKRTGADQPQHF